This T cell receptor (beta chain) was recorded in a study of metastatic and nonmetastatic thyroid tumors. In the study overall: A comparison of repertoires was made across blood and tumor or nodule tissue from malignant and benign thyroid patients. Findings and caveats of the study: Malignant thyroid tumors reportedly exceeded benign nodules significantly in TCR beta diversity, with the difference appearing in blood and tumor.

There are a few counts of this clone. Its target is not known. A read error may account for a junction end that differs from germline. Germline lookup yields CDR1 SNHLY and CDR2 FYNNEI. The CDR3 consists of 13 residues. Original data processing: A distant-metastasis classifier for papillary thyroid cancer was built using CDR3 differences across clinicopathological groups. Using MiXCR, TCRdb reanalyzed the PCR reads. For this entry, the V and J calls and clone size follow TCRdb and not the study's own pipeline. The data contain approximately 17,000 clones, 25% to 35% of them seen just once; the ten biggest clones take up 15%. No patient received treatment before thyroid surgery.

The chain is built from TRBV2 and TRBJ2-2; tentative D call: TRBD2 (7 bases). Sequencing was done on a sample of tumor tissue. This TCR was recovered from a female donor with papillary thyroid cancer or a benign thyroid nodule (not recorded which). Some clones in this sample may be carry-over from other donors' samples. The CDR3 region is CANRAGVSGDLFF. CDR3 in DNA: TGTGCCAACAGGGCGGGAGTGAGCGGGGATCTGTTTTTT.